The clone carrying this T cell receptor beta chain was seen more than once but under ten times. As yet, its antigen is unknown. Germline V CDR1 and CDR2: LNHDA, SQIVND (reference sequence). Trimming removed 1 base at V and 6 bases at J, with 2 bases between. This CDR3 region has 11 residues. Sample treatment: roughly 10-day PBMC culture with coronavirus spike peptide pools or control peptides (ViraFEST assay). This specimen comes from a study of vaccination and CD4 T cells after COVID-19. Sequencing of cultured CD4+ T cell DNA used the Oncomine TCR Beta short-read assay. TCRdb re-called the PCR reads with MiXCR, one entry per CDR3 protein. The sample lists about 14,000 distinct CDR3 sequences, 61% occurring once.

The specimen sequenced was CD4+ T cells from blood, cultured in vitro. This receptor was taken from a human donor who had recovered from COVID-19. The V and J genes are TRBV19 and TRBJ2-3; D remains ambiguous. CDR3 DNA: TGTGCCAGTAGTATAGGCGATACGCAGTATTTT. Translating gives CASSIGDTQYF.